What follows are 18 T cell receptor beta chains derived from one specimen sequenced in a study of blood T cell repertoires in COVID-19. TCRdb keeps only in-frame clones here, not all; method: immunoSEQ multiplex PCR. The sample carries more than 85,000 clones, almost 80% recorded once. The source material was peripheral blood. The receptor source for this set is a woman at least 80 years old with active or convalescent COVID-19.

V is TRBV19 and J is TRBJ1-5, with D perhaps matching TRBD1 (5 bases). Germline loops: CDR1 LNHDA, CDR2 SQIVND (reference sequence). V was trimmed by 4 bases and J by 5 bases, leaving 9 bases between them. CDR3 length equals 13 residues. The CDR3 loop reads CASSTDNDQPQHF. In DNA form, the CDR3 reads TGTGCCAGTAGTACGGACAATGATCAGCCCCAGCATTTT.

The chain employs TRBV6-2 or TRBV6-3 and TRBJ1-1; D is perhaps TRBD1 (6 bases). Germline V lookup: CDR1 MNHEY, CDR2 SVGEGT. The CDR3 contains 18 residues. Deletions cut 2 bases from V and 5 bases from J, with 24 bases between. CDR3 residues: CASSYGLPGGDSRTEAFF. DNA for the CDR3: TGTGCCAGCAGTTACGGTCTGCCTGGGGGCGATAGCCGGACTGAAGCTTTCTTT.

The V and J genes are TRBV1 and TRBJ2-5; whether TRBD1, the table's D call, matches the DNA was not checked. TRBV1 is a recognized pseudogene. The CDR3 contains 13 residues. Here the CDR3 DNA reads TGCACCAGCAGCCAAGTTCCAGAATTGGTCCAGTACTTC. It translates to CTSSQVPELVQYF.

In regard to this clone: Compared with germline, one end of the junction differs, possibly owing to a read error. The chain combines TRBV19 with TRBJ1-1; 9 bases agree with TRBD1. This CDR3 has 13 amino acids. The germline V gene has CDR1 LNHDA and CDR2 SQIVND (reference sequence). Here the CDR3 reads CATDRGLNSEAFF. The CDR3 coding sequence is TGTGCCACGGACAGGGGCTTAAACAGTGAAGCTTTCTTT.

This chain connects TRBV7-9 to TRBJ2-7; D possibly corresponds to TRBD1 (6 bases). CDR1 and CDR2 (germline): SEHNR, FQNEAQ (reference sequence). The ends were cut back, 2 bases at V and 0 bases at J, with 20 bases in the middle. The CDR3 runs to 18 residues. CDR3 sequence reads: CASSLSPRDTYSSYEQYF. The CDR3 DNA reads TGTGCCAGCAGCTTATCCCCACGGGACACCTATAGCTCCTACGAGCAGTACTTC.

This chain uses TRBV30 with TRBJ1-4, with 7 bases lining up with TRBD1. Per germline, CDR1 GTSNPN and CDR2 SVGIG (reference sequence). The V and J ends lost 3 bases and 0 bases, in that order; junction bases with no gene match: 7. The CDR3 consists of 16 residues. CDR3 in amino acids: CAWSGQVEATNEKLFF. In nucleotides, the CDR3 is TGTGCCTGGAGCGGACAGGTGGAGGCAACTAATGAAAAACTGTTTTTT.

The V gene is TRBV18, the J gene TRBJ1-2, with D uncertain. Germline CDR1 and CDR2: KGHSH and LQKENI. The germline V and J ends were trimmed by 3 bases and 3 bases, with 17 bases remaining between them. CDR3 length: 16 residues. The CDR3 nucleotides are TGTGCCAGCTCACCCTTGACCGCGGCGGGGTACTATGGCTACACCTTC. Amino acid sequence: CASSPLTAAGYYGYTF.

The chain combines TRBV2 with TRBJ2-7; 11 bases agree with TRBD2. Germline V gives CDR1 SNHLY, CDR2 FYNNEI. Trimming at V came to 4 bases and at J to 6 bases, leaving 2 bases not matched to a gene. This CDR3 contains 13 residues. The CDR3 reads CASSVLAGGEQYF. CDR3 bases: TGTGCCAGCAGTGTTCTAGCGGGGGGCGAGCAGTACTTC. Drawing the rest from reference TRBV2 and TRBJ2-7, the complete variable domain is EPEVTQTPSHQVTQMGQEVILRCVPISNHLYFYWYRQILGQKVEFLVSFYNNEISEKSEIFDDQFSVERPDGSNFTLKIRSTKLEDSAMYFCASSVLAGGEQYFGPGTRLTVT.

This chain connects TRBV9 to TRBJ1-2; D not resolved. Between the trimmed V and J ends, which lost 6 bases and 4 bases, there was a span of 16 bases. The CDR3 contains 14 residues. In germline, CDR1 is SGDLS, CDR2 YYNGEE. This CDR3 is CASTTGGYSYGYTF. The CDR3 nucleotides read TGTGCCAGCACCACCGGAGGTTATAGCTATGGCTACACCTTC.

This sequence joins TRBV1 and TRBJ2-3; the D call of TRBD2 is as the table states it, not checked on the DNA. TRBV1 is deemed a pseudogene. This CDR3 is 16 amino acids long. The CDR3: CTSSQQRGGPPDTQYF. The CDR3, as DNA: TGCACCAGCAGCCAACAACGGGGTGGACCCCCAGATACGCAGTATTTT.

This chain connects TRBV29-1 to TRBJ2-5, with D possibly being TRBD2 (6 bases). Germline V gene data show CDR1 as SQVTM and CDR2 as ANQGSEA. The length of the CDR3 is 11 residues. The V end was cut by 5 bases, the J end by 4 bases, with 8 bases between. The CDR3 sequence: CSVRAGETQYF. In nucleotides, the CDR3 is TGCAGCGTTCGAGCGGGAGAGACCCAGTACTTC. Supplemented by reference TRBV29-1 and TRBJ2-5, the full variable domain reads SAVISQKPSRDICQRGTSLTIQCQVDSQVTMMFWYRQQPGQSLTLIATANQGSEATYESGFVIDKFPISRPNLTFSTLTVSNMSPEDSSIYLCSVRAGETQYFGPGTRLLVL.

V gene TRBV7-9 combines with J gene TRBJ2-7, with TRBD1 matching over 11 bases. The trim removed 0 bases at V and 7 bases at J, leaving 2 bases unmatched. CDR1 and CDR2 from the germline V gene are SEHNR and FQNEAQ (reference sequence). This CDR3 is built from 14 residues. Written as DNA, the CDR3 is TGTGCCAGCAGCTTAGCCGGGACAGGGGGGGAGCAGTACTTC. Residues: CASSLAGTGGEQYF.

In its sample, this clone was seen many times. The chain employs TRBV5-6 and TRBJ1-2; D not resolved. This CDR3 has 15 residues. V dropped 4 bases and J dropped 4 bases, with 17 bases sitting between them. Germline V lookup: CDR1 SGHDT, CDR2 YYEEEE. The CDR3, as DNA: TGTGCCAGCAGCGATATTGCGGGAGCCTCCTATGGCTACACCTTC. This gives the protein CASSDIAGASYGYTF.

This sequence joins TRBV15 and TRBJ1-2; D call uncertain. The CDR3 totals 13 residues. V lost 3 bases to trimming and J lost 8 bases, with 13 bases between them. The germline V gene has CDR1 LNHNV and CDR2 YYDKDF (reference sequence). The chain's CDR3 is CATSRTGIGGYTF. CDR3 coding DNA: TGTGCCACCAGCAGGACGGGGATTGGGGGCTACACCTTC.

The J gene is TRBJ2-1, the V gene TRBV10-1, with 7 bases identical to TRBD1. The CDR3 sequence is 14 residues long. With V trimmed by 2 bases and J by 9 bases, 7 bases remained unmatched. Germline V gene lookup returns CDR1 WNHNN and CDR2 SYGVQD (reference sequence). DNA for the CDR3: TGCGCCAGCAGTGAGCAAACAGGGGAAATTGAGCAGTTCTTC. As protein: CASSEQTGEIEQFF.

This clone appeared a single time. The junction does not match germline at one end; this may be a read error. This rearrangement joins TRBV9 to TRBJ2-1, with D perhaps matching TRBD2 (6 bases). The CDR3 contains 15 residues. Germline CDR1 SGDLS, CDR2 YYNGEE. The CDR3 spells CTSSGGMLLDNEQFF. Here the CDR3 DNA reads TGTACCAGCAGCGGAGGGATGCTACTTGACAATGAGCAGTTCTTC.

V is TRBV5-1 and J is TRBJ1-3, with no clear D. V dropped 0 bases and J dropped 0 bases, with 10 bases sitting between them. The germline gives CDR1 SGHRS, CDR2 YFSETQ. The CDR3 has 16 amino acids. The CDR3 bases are TGCGCCAGCAGCTTGGCCGCGAGAAACTCTGGAAACACCATATATTTT. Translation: CASSLAARNSGNTIYF. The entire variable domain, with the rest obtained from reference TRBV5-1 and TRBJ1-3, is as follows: KAGVTQTPRYLIKTRGQQVTLSCSPISGHRSVSWYQQTPGQGLQFLFEYFSETQRNKGNFPGRFSGRQFSNSRSEMNVSTLELGDSALYLCASSLAARNSGNTIYFGEGSWLTVV.

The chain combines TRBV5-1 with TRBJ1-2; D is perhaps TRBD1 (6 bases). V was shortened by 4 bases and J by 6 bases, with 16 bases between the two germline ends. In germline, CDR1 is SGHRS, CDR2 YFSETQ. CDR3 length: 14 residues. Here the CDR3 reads CASSLTGIVDGYTF. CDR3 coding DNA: TGCGCCAGCAGCCTAACAGGGATTGTTGATGGCTACACCTTC. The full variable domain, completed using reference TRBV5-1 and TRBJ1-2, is KAGVTQTPRYLIKTRGQQVTLSCSPISGHRSVSWYQQTPGQGLQFLFEYFSETQRNKGNFPGRFSGRQFSNSRSEMNVSTLELGDSALYLCASSLTGIVDGYTFGSGTRLTVV.